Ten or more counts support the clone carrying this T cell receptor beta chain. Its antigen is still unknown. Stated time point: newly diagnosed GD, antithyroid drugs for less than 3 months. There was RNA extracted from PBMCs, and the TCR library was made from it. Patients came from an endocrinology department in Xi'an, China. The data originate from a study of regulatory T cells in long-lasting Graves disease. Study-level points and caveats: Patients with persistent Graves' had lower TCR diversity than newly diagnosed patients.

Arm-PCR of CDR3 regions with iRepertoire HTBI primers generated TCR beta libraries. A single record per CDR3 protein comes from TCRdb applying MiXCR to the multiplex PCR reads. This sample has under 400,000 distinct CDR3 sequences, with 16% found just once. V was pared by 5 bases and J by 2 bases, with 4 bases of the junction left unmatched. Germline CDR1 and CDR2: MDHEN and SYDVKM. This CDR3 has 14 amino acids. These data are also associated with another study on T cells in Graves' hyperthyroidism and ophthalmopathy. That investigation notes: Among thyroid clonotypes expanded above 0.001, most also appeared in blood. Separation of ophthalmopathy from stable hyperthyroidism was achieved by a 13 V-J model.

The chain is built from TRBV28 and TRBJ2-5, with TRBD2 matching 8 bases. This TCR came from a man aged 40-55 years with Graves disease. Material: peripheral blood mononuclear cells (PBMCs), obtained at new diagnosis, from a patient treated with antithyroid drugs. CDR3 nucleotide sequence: TGTGCCAGCAGTCACCGGGGGGGGCAAGAGACCCAGTACTTC. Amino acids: CASSHRGGQETQYF.